This TCR beta chain was profiled in a study of monozygotic twins with inflammatory bowel disease. This CDR3 spans 14 amino acids. CDR1 and CDR2 (germline): SGHRS, YFSETQ. TCRdb re-called the 5' RACE reads and gives one entry per CDR3 protein, without DNA. Recorded for this sample: approximately 150,000 distinct CDR3 sequences. The chain combines TRBV5-1 with TRBJ2-7; the TCRdb call, TRBD1, lacks DNA for checking. This clonotype originated in a human donor with ulcerative colitis or Crohn's disease, or a healthy co-twin of an affected twin (not recorded which). Sequencing was performed on blood. The CDR3 protein is CASSLRTGSHEQYF.